What follows is one T cell receptor (beta chain) and its context. The data were obtained in a study of T cell responses to AZD1222 COVID-19 vaccine. The CDR3 has 14 amino acids. The germline CDR1 and CDR2 sequences are MNHEY and SVGEGT. Trimming removed 7 bases from V and 7 bases from J; junction bases left unmatched: 12. Data came from immunoSEQ multiplex PCR; TCRdb stores just in-frame clones and leaves some out. The sample consists of fewer than 150,000 clones, around 90% of them appearing once. The sample here was peripheral blood, taken on day 0 of AZD1222 vaccination. This TCR was recovered from an adult in good health. The chain couples TRBV6-2 or TRBV6-3 to TRBJ2-7, with TRBD1 matching 8 bases. This CDR3 is CASTYGTGPREQYF. The CDR3 DNA is TGTGCCAGCACTTATGGGACAGGTCCTCGGGAGCAGTACTTC.